The entry below describes one TCR beta chain. The clone's antigen remains unknown. It has no much larger one-base neighbor in the sample; base qualities were not kept. Libraries were prepared through the immunoSEQ multiplex PCR assay. What TCRdb holds here is the immuneACCESS table cut down to in-frame rearrangements. Part of the clones is not present; checked against another copy, under half of the missing clones reflect an unresolved V gene, and the others are unexplained. The sample table contains roughly 16,000 clones; only one count was recorded for about 83% of them. Jointly, the top ten make up around an eighth of the sample. These data originate in a study of technical replicates of blood from a handful of donors (dated by TCRdb to the late 2010s). Including the terminal cysteine and phenylalanine, the CDR3 comprises 14 residues. Kept here is only the CDR3 DNA, which spans 42 bases and is read in frame from base 1. CDR1 and CDR2 were assigned from the germline V gene as SGHRS and YFSETQ. The germline V and J ends show losses of 6 bases and 2 bases respectively, and no gene match explains 7 bases of the junction.

The sequence joins TRBV5-1 to TRBJ2-5; 7 bases in the junction line up with TRBD1. The source is a human donor in good health. The source material was PBMCs. The DNA reads as follows: TGCGCCAGCAAGCTCGGGACAGAACAAGAGACCCAGTACTTC. This sequence encodes CASKLGTEQETQYF.